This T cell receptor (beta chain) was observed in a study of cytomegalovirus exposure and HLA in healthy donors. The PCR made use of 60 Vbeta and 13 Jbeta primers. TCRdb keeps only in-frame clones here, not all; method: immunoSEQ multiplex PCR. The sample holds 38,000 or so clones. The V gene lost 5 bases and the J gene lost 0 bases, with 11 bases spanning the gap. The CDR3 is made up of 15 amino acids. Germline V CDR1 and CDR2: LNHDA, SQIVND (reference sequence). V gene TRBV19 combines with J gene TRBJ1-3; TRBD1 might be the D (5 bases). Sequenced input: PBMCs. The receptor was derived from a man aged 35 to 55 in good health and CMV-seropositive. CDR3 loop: CASSPQGFSGNTIYF. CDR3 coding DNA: TGTGCCAGTAGTCCCCAGGGATTCTCTGGAAACACCATATATTTT.